This T cell receptor beta chain originates from a study of T-cell reconstitution after alpha-beta-depleted transplantation in children. Trimming took off 4 bases at V and 0 bases at J, with 11 bases between the two ends. Germline V CDR1 and CDR2: SGHDT, YYEEEE. The CDR3 extends over 15 amino acids. Unique molecular identifiers were incorporated during preparation of the TCRbeta library. TCRdb redid the calling of the PCR reads with MiXCR, one entry per CDR3 protein. The sample gives some 78,000 distinct CDR3 sequences, 13% to 15% of which show up once; 25% to 35% is in the top ten. Study-level results: By about two months after transplant, alpha-beta T cells reportedly arose from several hundred graft clones that had expanded. Newly made T cells mostly supplied T-cell counts and diversity one year after transplant.

The table lists this clonotype with a few counts. The antigen is undetermined. This clonotype was obtained from a male patient between 2 and 10 years old who had a stem cell transplant for acute lymphoblastic leukemia, so the T cells may come from the graft donor. V gene TRBV5-6 combines with J gene TRBJ2-4; weak D call: TRBD2 (5 bases). This specimen was PBMCs, mostly from graft donor cells, taken 180 days after TCRalphabeta/CD19-depleted stem cell transplant. CDR3 in amino acids: CASSHKRIAKNIQYF. CDR3 nucleotides: TGTGCCAGCAGCCACAAGCGGATAGCCAAAAACATTCAGTACTTC.